A single sample is the source of the 16 T cell receptor beta chains below, sequenced in a study of monozygotic twins with cystic fibrosis. Profiled with immunoSEQ multiplex PCR; TCRdb holds only in-frame clones, not every one. Of about 35,000 clones listed, just over 65% were seen once; the top ten hold around 0.8%. Source material: blood. The receptors derive from a girl between 10 and 17 years old with cystic fibrosis.

This clone was seen more than once but under ten times. The V and J genes are TRBV2 and TRBJ1-5, with 10 bases lining up with TRBD1. The J segment lost 5 bases and the V segment lost 6 bases, leaving 4 bases of the junction unmatched. The CDR3 runs to 14 residues. Germline V CDR1 and CDR2: SNHLY, FYNNEI. This chain's CDR3 is CASRPGQGYQPQHF. CDR3 coding DNA: TGTGCCAGCAGACCGGGACAGGGGTATCAGCCCCAGCATTTT.

The chain uses TRBV20-1 and TRBJ2-7; maybe TRBD2 (5 bases). Germline-derived CDR1 and CDR2 are DFQATT and SNEGSKA (reference sequence). The CDR3 contains 11 residues. The V end was cut by 2 bases, the J end by 5 bases, with 7 bases between. The CDR3 region is CSARRDDEQYF. CDR3 DNA: TGCAGTGCTAGACGGGATGACGAGCAGTACTTC.

Only one count was recorded for this clone. This chain joins TRBV9 and TRBJ2-3, with 8 bases fitting TRBD1. This CDR3 has 14 amino acids. V was pared by 3 bases and J by 5 bases, with 5 bases of the junction left unmatched. Germline loops: CDR1 SGDLS, CDR2 YYNGEE. The CDR3 DNA reads as TGTGCCAGCAGCGCCAGGGGGCGCGAAGATACGCAGTATTTT. This translates into CASSARGREDTQYF.

The chain combines TRBV7-2 with TRBJ2-5, with TRBD1 identical over 8 bases. The CDR3 has 14 residues. V trimming: 5 bases; J trimming: 1 base; junction bases outside the gene matches: 3. Germline CDR1 and CDR2: SGHTA and FQGNSA. The CDR3 is CASSRTGGQETQYF. The DNA for the CDR3 is TGTGCCAGCAGCAGAACAGGGGGCCAAGAGACCCAGTACTTC. Looking up the rest from reference TRBV7-2 and TRBJ2-5 gives the full variable domain: GAGVSQSPSNKVTEKGKDVELRCDPISGHTALYWYRQSLGQGLEFLIYFQGNSAPDKSGLPSDRFSAERTGGSVSTLTIQRTQQEDSAVYLCASSRTGGQETQYFGPGTRLLVL.

CDR3 in amino acids: CASSLGPGTANEKLFF. CDR3 coding DNA: TGTGCCAGCAGCTTAGGGCCTGGGACAGCTAATGAAAAACTGTTTTTT. The chain couples TRBV7-2 to TRBJ1-4; 7 nucleotides line up with TRBD1. V lost 1 base and J lost 3; bases outside the gene matches: 5. CDR1 and CDR2 from the germline V gene are SGHTA and FQGNSA. The CDR3 totals 16 residues.

The chain recombines TRBV5-4 with TRBJ2-2; the D gene is possibly TRBD1 (5 bases). There are 16 residues in the CDR3. Trimming stripped 4 bases from V and 0 bases from J, with 13 bases between. Looked up from germline, CDR1 is SGHNT and CDR2 is YYREEE (reference sequence). This CDR3 reads CASSPMLGANTGELFF. Written as DNA, the CDR3 is TGTGCCAGCAGCCCAATGTTAGGGGCGAACACCGGGGAGCTGTTTTTT.

The CDR3 spells CSVELGRTGRTDTQYF. The CDR3 nucleotides are TGCAGCGTTGAACTGGGAAGGACAGGGCGAACAGATACGCAGTATTTT. V gene TRBV29-1 combines with J gene TRBJ2-3; 8 bases are shared with TRBD1. Germline CDR1 is SQVTM and CDR2 is ANQGSEA. V lost 2 bases and J lost 3; bases outside the gene matches: 10. CDR3 length: 16 residues.

The table lists this clone with a count of one. The gene calls are TRBV10-2 and TRBJ2-7, with TRBD2 matching over 14 bases. V shed 6 bases, J shed 2 bases, and the junction held 12 bases outside the gene matches. The CDR3 has 18 residues. Germline V gives CDR1 WSHSY, CDR2 SAAADI. In DNA, the CDR3 is TGCGCCAGCAGGCGCCTGGGACTAGCGGGAGAGACCACCTACGAGCAGTACGTC. Protein: CASRRLGLAGETTYEQYV.

V gene TRBV9 combines with J gene TRBJ2-1; 9 positions match TRBD1. Germline-derived CDR1 and CDR2 are SGDLS and YYNGEE. The CDR3 is 13 amino acids. V was clipped by 2 bases and J by 8 bases; unmatched bases: 2. CDR3 residues: CASSVGQGYEQFF. The CDR3 DNA follows: TGTGCCAGCAGCGTCGGACAGGGGTATGAGCAGTTCTTC.

This clone was observed a few times. The chain uses TRBV28 and TRBJ2-7; D is possibly TRBD2 (6 bases). Per the germline V gene, CDR1 is MDHEN and CDR2 is SYDVKM. The CDR3 length is 17 residues. V was shortened by 6 bases and J by 0 bases, with 21 bases between the two germline ends. CDR3 amino acids: CASSPRGLLLPSYEQYF. CDR3 DNA: TGTGCCAGCAGCCCACGGGGACTTCTACTGCCCTCCTACGAGCAGTACTTC.

This rearrangement joins TRBV9 to TRBJ2-3; 13 nucleotides match TRBD2. The CDR3 covers 16 residues. Unmatched junction bases numbered 4, after V lost 2 bases and J lost 4 bases. Per germline, CDR1 SGDLS and CDR2 YYNGEE. The CDR3 spells CASSVRLAGGPDTQYF. The CDR3 nucleotides are TGTGCCAGCAGCGTCAGACTAGCGGGAGGTCCAGATACGCAGTATTTT.

The chain combines TRBV5-4 with TRBJ1-5, with 9 nucleotides matching TRBD1. V lost 4 bases, J lost 2 bases, and 10 bases stayed unmatched. Looked up from germline, CDR1 is SGHNT and CDR2 is YYREEE (reference sequence). The CDR3 length is 17 residues. The CDR3 protein is CASSTGPGQGGNQPQHF. CDR3 nucleotides: TGTGCCAGCAGCACAGGACCGGGACAGGGAGGCAATCAGCCCCAGCATTTT.

J is TRBJ2-7 and V is TRBV5-1, with 7 bases identical to TRBD1. Germline CDR1 reads SGHRS; CDR2 reads YFSETQ. The CDR3 sequence is 15 residues long. V lost 0 bases to trimming and J lost 3 bases; unmatched junction nucleotides: 6. The DNA for the CDR3 is TGCGCCAGCAGCTTGGGACAGGGAAAGAACTACGAGCAGTACTTC. It translates to CASSLGQGKNYEQYF.

The J gene is TRBJ1-2, the V gene TRBV5-1; no definite D call. The CDR3 sequence is 14 residues long. V shed 0 bases and J shed 8 bases, with 14 bases lying between them. CDR1 and CDR2 from the germline V gene are SGHRS and YFSETQ. The DNA of the CDR3 is TGCGCCAGCAGCTTGGAATCCCCGCCGTCGGGCTACACCTTC. It codes for CASSLESPPSGYTF.

This clone came up a few times. The chain employs TRBV18 and TRBJ2-7; D could derive from TRBD1 or TRBD2 (5 bases each). V gave up 2 bases and J gave up 1 base, with 9 bases separating them. Germline values: CDR1 KGHSH, CDR2 LQKENI. The CDR3 has 14 residues. The CDR3 reads CASSPRDQSYEQYV. CDR3 nucleotides: TGTGCCAGCTCACCAAGGGACCAGTCCTACGAGCAGTACGTC.

This clone turned up a few times. This chain links TRBV18 with TRBJ2-2, with 8 bases identical to TRBD2. The CDR3 contains 15 residues. The germline V gene has CDR1 KGHSH and CDR2 LQKENI. With V trimmed by 7 bases and J by 5 bases, 9 bases remained unmatched. The CDR3 DNA reads as TGTGCCAGCTTTCAATCCGGGACTAGGACCGGGGAGCTGTTTTTT. Encoded protein: CASFQSGTRTGELFF.